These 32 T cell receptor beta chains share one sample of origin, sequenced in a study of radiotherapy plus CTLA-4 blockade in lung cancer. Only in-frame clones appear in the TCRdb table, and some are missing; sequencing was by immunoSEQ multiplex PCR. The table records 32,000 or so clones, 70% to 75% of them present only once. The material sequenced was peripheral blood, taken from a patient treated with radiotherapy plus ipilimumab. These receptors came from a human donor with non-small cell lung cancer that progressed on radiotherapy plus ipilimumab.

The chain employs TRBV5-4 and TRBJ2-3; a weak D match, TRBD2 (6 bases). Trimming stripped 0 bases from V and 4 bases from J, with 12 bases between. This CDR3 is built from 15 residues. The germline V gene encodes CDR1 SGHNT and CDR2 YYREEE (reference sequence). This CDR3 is CASSLDGRYADTQYF. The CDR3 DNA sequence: TGTGCCAGCAGCTTGGACGGGAGATACGCAGATACGCAGTATTTT. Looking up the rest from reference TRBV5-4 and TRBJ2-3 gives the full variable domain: ETGVTQSPTHLIKTRGQQVTLRCSSQSGHNTVSWYQQALGQGPQFIFQYYREEENGRGNFPPRFSGLQFPNYSSELNVNALELDDSALYLCASSLDGRYADTQYFGPGTRLTVL.

CDR3 in DNA: TGTGCCAGCAGTTTTATGCCGGGCAATGAGCAGTTCTTC. It codes for CASSFMPGNEQFF. The chain combines TRBV28 with TRBJ2-1; D is unresolved. CDR1 is MDHEN, CDR2 SYDVKM, per germline. Trimming stripped 3 bases from V and 6 bases from J, with 9 bases between. The CDR3 has 13 amino acids.

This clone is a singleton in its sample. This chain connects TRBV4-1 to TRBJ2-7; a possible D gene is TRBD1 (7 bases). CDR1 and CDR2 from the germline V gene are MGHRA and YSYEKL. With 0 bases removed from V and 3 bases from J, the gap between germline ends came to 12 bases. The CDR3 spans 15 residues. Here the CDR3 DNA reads TGCGCCAGCAGCCAAGAGCAGGGGGGCGGCTACGAGCAGTACTTC. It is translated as CASSQEQGGGYEQYF.

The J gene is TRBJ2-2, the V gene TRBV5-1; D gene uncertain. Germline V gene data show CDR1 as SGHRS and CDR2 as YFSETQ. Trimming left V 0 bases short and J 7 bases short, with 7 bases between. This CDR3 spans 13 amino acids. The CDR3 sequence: CASSLEAGGELFF. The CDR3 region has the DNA TGCGCCAGCAGCTTGGAAGCCGGCGGGGAGCTGTTTTTT.

The CDR3 reads CASSQEYSGTDTQYF. The CDR3 nucleotides read TGTGCCAGCAGCCAAGAATATAGCGGCACAGATACGCAGTATTTT. V and J are TRBV4-2 and TRBJ2-3; maybe TRBD2 (5 bases). V was trimmed by 0 bases and J by 1 base, leaving 8 bases between them. Germline CDR1 and CDR2: LGHNA and YNFKEQ. The CDR3 length is 15 residues.

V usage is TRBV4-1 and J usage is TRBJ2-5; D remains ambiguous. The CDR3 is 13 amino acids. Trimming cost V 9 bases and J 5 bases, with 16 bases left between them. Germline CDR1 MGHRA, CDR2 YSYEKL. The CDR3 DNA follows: TGCGCCAGTGCAAGACTGCTCGGGGAGACCCAGTACTTC. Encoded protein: CASARLLGETQYF.

This chain's CDR3 is CASSSLDRSSYEQYF. The DNA of the CDR3 is TGTGCCAGCAGCTCCTTGGACAGGAGCTCCTACGAGCAGTACTTC. The V call is TRBV7-8, the J call TRBJ2-7, with 7 bases fitting TRBD1. The CDR3 contains 15 residues. Germline CDR1 reads SGHVS; CDR2 reads FQNEAQ. The trim removed 4 bases at V and 0 bases at J, leaving 6 bases unmatched.

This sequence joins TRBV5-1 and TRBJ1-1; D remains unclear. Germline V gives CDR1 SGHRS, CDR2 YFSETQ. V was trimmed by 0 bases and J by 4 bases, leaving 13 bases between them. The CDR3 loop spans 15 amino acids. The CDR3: CASSLGGSATTEAFF. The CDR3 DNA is TGCGCCAGCAGCTTGGGAGGGTCGGCGACCACTGAAGCTTTCTTT.

In nucleotides, the CDR3 is TGTGCCAGCAGCCGGAGGTTCTCCTACGAGCAGTACTTC. Translated, it gives CASSRRFSYEQYF. The chain couples TRBV5-4 to TRBJ2-7; TRBD2 might be the D (5 bases). V lost 4 bases and J 0 bases, leaving 8 bases between the germline ends. The germline V gene has CDR1 SGHNT and CDR2 YYREEE (reference sequence). The CDR3 consists of 13 residues.

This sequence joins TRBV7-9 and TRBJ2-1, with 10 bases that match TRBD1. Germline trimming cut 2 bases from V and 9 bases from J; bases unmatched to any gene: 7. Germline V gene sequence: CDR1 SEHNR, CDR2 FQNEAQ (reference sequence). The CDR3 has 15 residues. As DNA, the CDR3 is TGTGCCAGCAGCTTACCGGGACAGGGGCTAGGTGAGCAGTTCTTC. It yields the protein CASSLPGQGLGEQFF.

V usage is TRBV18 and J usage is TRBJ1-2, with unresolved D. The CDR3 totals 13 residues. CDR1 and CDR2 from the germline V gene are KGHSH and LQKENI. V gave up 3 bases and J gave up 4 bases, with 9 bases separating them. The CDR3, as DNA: TGTGCCAGCTCACCGGACGGAACCTATGGCTACACCTTC. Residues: CASSPDGTYGYTF. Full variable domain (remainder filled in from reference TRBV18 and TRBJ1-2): NAGVMQNPRHLVRRRGQEARLRCSPMKGHSHVYWYRQLPEEGLKFMVYLQKENIIDESGMPKERFSAEFPKEGPSILRIQQVVRGDSAAYFCASSPDGTYGYTFGSGTRLTVV.

CDR3 in amino acids: CASSSGQVMNTEAFF. In nucleotides, the CDR3 is TGCGCCAGCAGCTCCGGACAGGTTATGAACACTGAAGCTTTCTTT. V is TRBV5-1 and J is TRBJ1-1; TRBD1 matches at 7 bases. V shed 3 bases and J 0 bases; nucleotides not matched to a gene: 5. Germline lookup yields CDR1 SGHRS and CDR2 YFSETQ. CDR3 length: 15 residues.

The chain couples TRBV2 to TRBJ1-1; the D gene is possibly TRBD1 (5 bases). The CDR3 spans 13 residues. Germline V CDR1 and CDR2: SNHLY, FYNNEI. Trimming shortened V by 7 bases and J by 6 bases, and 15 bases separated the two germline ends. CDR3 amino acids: CASTEGWGAEAFF. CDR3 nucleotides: TGTGCCAGCACCGAAGGTTGGGGGGCTGAAGCTTTCTTT.

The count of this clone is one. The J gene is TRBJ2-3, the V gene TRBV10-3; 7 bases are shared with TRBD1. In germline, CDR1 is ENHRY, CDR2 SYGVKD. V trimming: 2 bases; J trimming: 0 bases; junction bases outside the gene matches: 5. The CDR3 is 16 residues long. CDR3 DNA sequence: TGTGCCATCAGTGAGGGGGACAGCACTAGCACAGATACGCAGTATTTT. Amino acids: CAISEGDSTSTDTQYF.

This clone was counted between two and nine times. CDR3 in amino acids: CASSLTRRDTGELFF. The CDR3 nucleotides read TGCGCCAGCAGCTTGACTAGAAGGGACACCGGGGAGCTGTTTTTT. The chain couples TRBV5-1 to TRBJ2-2; D perhaps matches TRBD2 (5 bases). The CDR3 consists of 15 residues. The V gene's germline CDR1 is SGHRS and CDR2 YFSETQ. Deletions cut 1 base from V and 3 bases from J, with 10 bases between.

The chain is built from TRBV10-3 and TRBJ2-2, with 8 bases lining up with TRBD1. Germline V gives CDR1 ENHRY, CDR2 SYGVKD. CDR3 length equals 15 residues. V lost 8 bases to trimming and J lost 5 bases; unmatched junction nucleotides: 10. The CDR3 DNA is TGTGCCATCGGGGGCAGGGGGCAAAAAACCGGGGAGCTGTTTTTT. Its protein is CAIGGRGQKTGELFF.

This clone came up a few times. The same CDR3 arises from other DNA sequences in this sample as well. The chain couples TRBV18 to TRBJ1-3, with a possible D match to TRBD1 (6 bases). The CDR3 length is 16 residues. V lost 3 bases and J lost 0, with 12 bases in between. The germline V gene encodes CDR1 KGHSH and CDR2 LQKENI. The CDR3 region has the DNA TGTGCCAGCTCACCGGTTGGGGGCTCCTCTGGAAACACCATATATTTT. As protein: CASSPVGGSSGNTIYF.

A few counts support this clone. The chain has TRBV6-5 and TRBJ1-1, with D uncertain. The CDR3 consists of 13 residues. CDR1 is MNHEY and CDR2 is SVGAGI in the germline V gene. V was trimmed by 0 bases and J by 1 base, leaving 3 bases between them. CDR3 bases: TGTGCCAGCAGTTACTCCAGGAACACTGAAGCTTTCTTT. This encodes CASSYSRNTEAFF.

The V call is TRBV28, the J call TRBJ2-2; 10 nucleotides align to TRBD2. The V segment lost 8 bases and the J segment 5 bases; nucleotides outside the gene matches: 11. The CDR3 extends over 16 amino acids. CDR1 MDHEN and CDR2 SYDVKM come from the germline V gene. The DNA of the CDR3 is TGTGCCAGCCTGAGCCCCGGACTAGCGGAAACCGGGGAGCTGTTTTTT. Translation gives CASLSPGLAETGELFF.

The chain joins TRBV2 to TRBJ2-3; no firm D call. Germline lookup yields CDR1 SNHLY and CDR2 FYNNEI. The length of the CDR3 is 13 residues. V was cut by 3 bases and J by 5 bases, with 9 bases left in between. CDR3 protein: CASSDQSQDTQYF. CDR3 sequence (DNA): TGTGCCAGCAGTGATCAATCCCAAGATACGCAGTATTTT.

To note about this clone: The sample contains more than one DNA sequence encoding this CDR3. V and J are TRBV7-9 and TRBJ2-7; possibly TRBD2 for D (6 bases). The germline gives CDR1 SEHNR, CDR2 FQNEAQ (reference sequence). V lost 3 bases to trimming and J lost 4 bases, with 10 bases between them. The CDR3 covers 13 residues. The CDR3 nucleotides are TGTGCCAGCAGCTTCCGGGAGAGGTACGAGCAGTACTTC. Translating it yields CASSFRERYEQYF.

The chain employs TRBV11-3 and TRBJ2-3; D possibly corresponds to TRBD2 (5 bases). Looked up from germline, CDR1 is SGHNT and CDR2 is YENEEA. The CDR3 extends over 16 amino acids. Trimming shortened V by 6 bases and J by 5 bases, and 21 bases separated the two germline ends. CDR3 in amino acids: CASRADARTRGDTQYF. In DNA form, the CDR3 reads TGTGCCAGCAGGGCGGACGCCAGGACTCGGGGAGATACGCAGTATTTT. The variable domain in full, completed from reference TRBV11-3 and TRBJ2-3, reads EAGVVQSPRYKIIEKKQPVAFWCNPISGHNTLYWYLQNLGQGPELLIRYENEEAVDDSQLPKDRFSAERLKGVDSTLKIQPAELGDSAVYLCASRADARTRGDTQYFGPGTRLTVL.

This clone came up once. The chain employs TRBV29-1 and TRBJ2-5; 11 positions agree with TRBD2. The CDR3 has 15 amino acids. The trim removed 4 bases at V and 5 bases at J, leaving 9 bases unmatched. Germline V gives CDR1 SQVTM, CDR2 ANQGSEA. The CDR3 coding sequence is TGCAGCGTTGGGCTGGGACTAGCGGACTGGGAGACCCAGTACTTC. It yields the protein CSVGLGLADWETQYF.

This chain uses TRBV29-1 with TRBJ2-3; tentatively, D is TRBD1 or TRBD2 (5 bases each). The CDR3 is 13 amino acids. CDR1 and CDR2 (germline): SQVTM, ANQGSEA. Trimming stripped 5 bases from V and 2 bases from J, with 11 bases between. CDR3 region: CSVTHGATDTQYF. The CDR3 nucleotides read TGCAGCGTTACACACGGGGCCACAGATACGCAGTATTTT.

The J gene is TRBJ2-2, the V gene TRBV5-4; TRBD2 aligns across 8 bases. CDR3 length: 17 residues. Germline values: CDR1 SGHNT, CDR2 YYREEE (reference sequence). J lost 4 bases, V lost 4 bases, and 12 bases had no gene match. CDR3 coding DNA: TGTGCCAGCAGCGTTGGCGGGGTAGCGGGATTCACCGGGGAGCTGTTTTTT. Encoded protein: CASSVGGVAGFTGELFF.

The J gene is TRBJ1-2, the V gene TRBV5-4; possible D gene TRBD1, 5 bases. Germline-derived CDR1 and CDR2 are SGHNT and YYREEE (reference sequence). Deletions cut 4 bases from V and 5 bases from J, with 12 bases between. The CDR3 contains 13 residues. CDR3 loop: CASSQGSLYGYTF. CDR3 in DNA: TGTGCCAGCAGCCAGGGATCCCTTTATGGCTACACCTTC. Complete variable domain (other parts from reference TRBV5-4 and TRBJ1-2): ETGVTQSPTHLIKTRGQQVTLRCSSQSGHNTVSWYQQALGQGPQFIFQYYREEENGRGNFPPRFSGLQFPNYSSELNVNALELDDSALYLCASSQGSLYGYTFGSGTRLTVV.

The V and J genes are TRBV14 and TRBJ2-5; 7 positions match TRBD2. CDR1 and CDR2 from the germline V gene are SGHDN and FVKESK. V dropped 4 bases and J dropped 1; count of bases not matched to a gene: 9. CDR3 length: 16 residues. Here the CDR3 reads CASSPPGAGVQETQYF. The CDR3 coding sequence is TGTGCCAGCAGCCCGCCCGGGGCGGGGGTCCAAGAGACCCAGTACTTC.

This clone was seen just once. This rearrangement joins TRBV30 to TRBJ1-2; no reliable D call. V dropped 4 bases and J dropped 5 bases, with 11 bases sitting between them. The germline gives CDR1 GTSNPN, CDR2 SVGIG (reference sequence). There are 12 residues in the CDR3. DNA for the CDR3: TGTGCCTGGACCGGGGATGGTTATGGCTACACCTTC. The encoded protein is CAWTGDGYGYTF.

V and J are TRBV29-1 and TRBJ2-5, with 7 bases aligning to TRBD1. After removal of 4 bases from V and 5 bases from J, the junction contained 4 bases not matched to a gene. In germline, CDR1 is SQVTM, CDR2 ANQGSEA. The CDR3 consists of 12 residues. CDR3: CSVAGGRETQYF. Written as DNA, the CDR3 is TGCAGCGTTGCAGGGGGACGGGAGACCCAGTACTTC.

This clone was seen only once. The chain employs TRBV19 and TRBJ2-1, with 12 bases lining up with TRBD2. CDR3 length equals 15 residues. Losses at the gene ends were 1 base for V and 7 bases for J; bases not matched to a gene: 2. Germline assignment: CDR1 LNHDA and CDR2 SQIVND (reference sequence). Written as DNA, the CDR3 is TGTGCCAGTAGTATAGCCACTAGCGGGAGGAATGAGCAGTTCTTC. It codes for CASSIATSGRNEQFF.

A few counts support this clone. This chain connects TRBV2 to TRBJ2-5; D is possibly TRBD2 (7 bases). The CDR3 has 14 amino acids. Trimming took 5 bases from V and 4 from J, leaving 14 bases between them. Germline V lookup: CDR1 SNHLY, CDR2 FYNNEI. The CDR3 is CASSWGGRGETQYF. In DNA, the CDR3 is TGTGCCAGCAGTTGGGGGGGGCGTGGAGAGACCCAGTACTTC.

CDR3 coding DNA: TGTGCCAGCAGAGGACTAGAAAACATTCAGTACTTC. This gives the protein CASRGLENIQYF. This rearrangement joins TRBV2 to TRBJ2-4; 7 nucleotides align to TRBD2. This CDR3 has 12 residues. With V trimmed by 6 bases and J by 5 bases, 1 base remained unmatched. Germline V gene data show CDR1 as SNHLY and CDR2 as FYNNEI. Together with reference TRBV2 and TRBJ2-4, the CDR3 gives the full variable domain: EPEVTQTPSHQVTQMGQEVILRCVPISNHLYFYWYRQILGQKVEFLVSFYNNEISEKSEIFDDQFSVERPDGSNFTLKIRSTKLEDSAMYFCASRGLENIQYFGAGTRLSVL.